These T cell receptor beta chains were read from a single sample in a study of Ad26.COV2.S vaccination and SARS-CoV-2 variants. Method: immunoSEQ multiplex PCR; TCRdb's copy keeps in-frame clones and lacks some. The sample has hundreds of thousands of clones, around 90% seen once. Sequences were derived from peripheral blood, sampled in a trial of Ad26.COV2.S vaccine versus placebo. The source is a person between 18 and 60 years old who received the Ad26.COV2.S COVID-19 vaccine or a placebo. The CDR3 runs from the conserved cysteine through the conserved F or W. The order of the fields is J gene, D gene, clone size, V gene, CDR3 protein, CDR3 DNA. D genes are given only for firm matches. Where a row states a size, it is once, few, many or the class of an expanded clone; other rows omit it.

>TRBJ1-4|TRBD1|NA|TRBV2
CASTGQVTNEKLFF
TGTGCCAGCACCGGACAGGTTACTAATGAAAAACTGTTTTTT
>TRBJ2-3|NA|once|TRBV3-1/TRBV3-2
CASSQEVAVVGTQYF
TGTGCCAGCAGCCAAGAAGTAGCGGTAGTTGGTACGCAGTATTTT
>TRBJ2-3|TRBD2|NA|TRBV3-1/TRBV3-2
CASSQDVREADTQYF
TGTGCCAGCAGCCAAGATGTCCGGGAGGCAGATACGCAGTATTTT
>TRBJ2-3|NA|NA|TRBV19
CASSSGPTQYF
TGTGCCAGTAGTTCCGGCCCGACACAGTATTTT
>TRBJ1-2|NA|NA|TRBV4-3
CASSHTGAYGYTF
TGCGCCAGCAGCCACACCGGCGCCTATGGCTACACCTTC
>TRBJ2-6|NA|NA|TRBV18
CASSPRGASGANVLTF
TGTGCCAGCTCACCAAGGGGGGCCTCTGGGGCCAACGTCCTGACTTTC
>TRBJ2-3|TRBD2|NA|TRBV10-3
CAISAAGTIKSDTQYF
TGTGCCATCAGTGCCGCCGGGACTATCAAGTCAGATACGCAGTATTTT
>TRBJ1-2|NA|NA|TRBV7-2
CASSLARDMYGYTF
TGTGCCAGCAGCTTAGCGCGGGATATGTATGGCTACACCTTC
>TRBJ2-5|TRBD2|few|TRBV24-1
CATALGTSGIGETQYF
TGTGCCACCGCCCTCGGGACTAGCGGGATCGGGGAGACCCAGTACTTC
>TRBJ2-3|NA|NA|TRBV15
CATSRADTQYF
TGTGCCACCAGCAGAGCTGATACGCAGTATTTT
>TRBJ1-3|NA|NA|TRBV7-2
CASSIHRAGNTIYF
TGTGCCAGCAGCATTCACAGGGCTGGAAACACCATATATTTT
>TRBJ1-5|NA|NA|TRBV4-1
CASSQGEDQPQHF
TGCGCCAGCAGCCAAGGGGAAGATCAGCCCCAGCATTTT
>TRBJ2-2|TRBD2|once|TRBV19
CASSIRRLASTGELFF
TGTGCCAGTAGTATAAGGAGACTAGCAAGCACCGGGGAGCTGTTTTTT
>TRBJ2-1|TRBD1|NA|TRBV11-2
CASSPSLGTASYNEQFF
TGTGCCAGCAGCCCCTCCCTCGGGACAGCCTCCTACAATGAGCAGTTCTTC
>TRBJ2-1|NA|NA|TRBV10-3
CAISELIAYNEQFF
TGTGCCATCAGTGAGTTGATAGCCTACAATGAGCAGTTCTTC
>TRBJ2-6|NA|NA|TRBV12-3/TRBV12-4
CASTVSGANVLTF
TGTGCCAGCACCGTCTCTGGGGCCAACGTCCTGACTTTC
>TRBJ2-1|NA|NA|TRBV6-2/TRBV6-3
CASSYEAGARNEQFF
TGTGCCAGCAGTTACGAGGCGGGGGCGCGTAATGAGCAGTTCTTC
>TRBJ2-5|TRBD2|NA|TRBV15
CATSAGGLVLTQYF
TGTGCCACGTCCGCGGGGGGCTTGGTTCTGACCCAGTACTTC
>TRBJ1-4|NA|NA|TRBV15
CATSRETGDNEKLFF
TGTGCCACCAGCAGAGAGACGGGGGATAATGAAAAACTGTTTTTT
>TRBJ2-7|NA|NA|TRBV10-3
CAIRESYEQYF
TGTGCCATCAGGGAGTCCTACGAGCAGTACTTC
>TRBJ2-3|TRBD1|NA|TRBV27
CASSLPDRGDTQYF
TGTGCCAGCAGTTTACCGGACAGGGGTGATACGCAGTATTTT
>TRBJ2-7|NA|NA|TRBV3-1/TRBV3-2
CASSQDATSAYEQYF
TGTGCCAGCAGCCAAGATGCAACGTCAGCCTACGAGCAGTACTTC
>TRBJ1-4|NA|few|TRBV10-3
CAISEARTNEKLFF
TGTGCCATCAGTGAGGCGCGAACTAATGAAAAACTGTTTTTT
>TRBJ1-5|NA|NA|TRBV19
CASREPRINQPQHF
TGTGCCAGCAGAGAACCGCGGATCAATCAGCCCCAGCATTTT
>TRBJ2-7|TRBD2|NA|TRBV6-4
CASSERSGSLYEQYF
TGTGCCAGCAGTGAACGTAGCGGGAGTCTATACGAGCAGTACTTC
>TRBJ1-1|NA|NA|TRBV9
CASSVAQVSTEAFF
TGTGCCAGCAGCGTAGCACAGGTATCCACTGAAGCTTTCTTT
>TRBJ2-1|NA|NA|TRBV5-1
CASKEQGGYNEQFF
TGCGCCAGCAAGGAACAGGGCGGGTACAATGAGCAGTTCTTC
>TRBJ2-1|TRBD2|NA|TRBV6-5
CASRPQREGLGEQFF
TGTGCCAGCAGGCCCCAGCGGGAGGGACTTGGTGAGCAGTTCTTC
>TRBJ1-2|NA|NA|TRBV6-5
CASRPQGTNYGYTF
TGTGCCAGCCGCCCGCAGGGGACTAACTATGGCTACACCTTC
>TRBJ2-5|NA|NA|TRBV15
CATSRDRWGETQYF
TGTGCCACCAGCAGAGATAGGTGGGGTGAGACCCAGTACTTC
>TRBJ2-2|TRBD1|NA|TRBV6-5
CASSWDRVEAGELFF
TGTGCCAGCAGTTGGGACAGGGTGGAAGCCGGGGAGCTGTTTTTT
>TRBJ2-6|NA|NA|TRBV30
CAWSVKGPGANVLTF
TGTGCCTGGAGTGTGAAAGGTCCTGGGGCCAACGTCCTGACTTTC
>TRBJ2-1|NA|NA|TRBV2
CASSVVSYNEQFF
TGTGCCAGCAGTGTGGTTAGCTACAATGAGCAGTTCTTC
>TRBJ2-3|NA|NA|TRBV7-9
CASSLLADTQYF
TGTGCCAGCAGCTTACTGGCAGATACGCAGTATTTT
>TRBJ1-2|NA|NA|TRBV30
CAWSRSYGYTF
TGTGCCTGGAGTCGCTCCTATGGCTACACCTTC
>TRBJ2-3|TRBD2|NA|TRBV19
CASSIGLAGGRDTQYF
TGTGCCAGTAGTATCGGACTAGCGGGAGGCAGAGATACGCAGTATTTT
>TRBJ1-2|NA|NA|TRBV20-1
CSASGGAGYTF
TGCAGTGCTAGCGGGGGCGCGGGCTACACCTTC
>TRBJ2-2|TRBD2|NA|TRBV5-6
CASSETSGVDTGELFF
TGTGCCAGCAGCGAGACTAGCGGGGTCGATACCGGGGAGCTGTTTTTT
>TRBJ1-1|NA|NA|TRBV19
CASSIGSYGTEAFF
TGTGCCAGTAGTATAGGGTCGTACGGCACTGAAGCTTTCTTT
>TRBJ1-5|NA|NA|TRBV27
CASSLGQGRGEYQPQHF
TGTGCCAGCAGTTTAGGTCAGGGTCGGGGTGAGTATCAGCCCCAGCATTTT
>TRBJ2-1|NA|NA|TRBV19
CASSITVQHDEQFF
TGTGCCAGTAGTATAACAGTCCAACATGATGAGCAGTTCTTC
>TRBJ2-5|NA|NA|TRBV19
CASSNTGGEETQYF
TGTGCCAGTAGCAATACAGGGGGGGAAGAGACCCAGTACTTC
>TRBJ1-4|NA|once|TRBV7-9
CASSLGQDPNEKLFF
TGTGCCAGCAGCTTAGGGCAGGACCCTAATGAAAAACTGTTTTTT
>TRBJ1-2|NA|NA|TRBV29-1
CSVAGAGTGYTF
TGCAGCGTTGCAGGGGCAGGGACTGGCTACACCTTC
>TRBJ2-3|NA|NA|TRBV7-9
CASTPGSDTQYF
TGTGCCAGCACCCCGGGCTCAGATACGCAGTATTTT
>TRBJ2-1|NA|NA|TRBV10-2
CASGSRSNEQFF
TGCGCCAGCGGGTCCCGGAGCAATGAGCAGTTCTTC
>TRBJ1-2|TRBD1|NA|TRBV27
CASSRGQGAGGYTF
TGTGCCAGCAGTCGCGGACAGGGTGCGGGAGGCTACACCTTC
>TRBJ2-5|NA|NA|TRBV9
CASSVAGRLKETQYF
TGTGCCAGCAGCGTAGCGGGGCGCCTCAAAGAGACCCAGTACTTC
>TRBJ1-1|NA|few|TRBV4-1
CASSQETGVRGDGTEAFF
TGCGCCAGCAGCCAAGAGACGGGGGTCCGGGGGGACGGCACTGAAGCTTTCTTT